This is a list of T cell receptor beta chains from one sample in a study of blood T cell dynamics during melanoma immunotherapy. The table came from immunoSEQ multiplex PCR; TCRdb's copy has only in-frame clones and leaves some out. Of about 12,000 clones in the sample, less than 85% were seen once. The sequences come from blood, collected from a patient treated with checkpoint blockade. The receptors derive from a human donor with melanoma. CDR3s include the opening cysteine and the closing phenylalanine or tryptophan. D genes are given only for firm matches. For some rows the clone size is stated as once, few or many, or as a class when expanded; others skip it.

d_call	clone_size	v_call	j_call	cdr3_nt	cdr3_aa
-	-	TRBV29-1	TRBJ2-7	TGCAGCGGTCGGGACTCCGGCTCCTACGAGCAGTACTTC	CSGRDSGSYEQYF
TRBD1	-	TRBV10-3	TRBJ1-2	TGTGCCATCACTAGGACAGGGGGTAACTATGGCTACACCTTC	CAITRTGGNYGYTF
TRBD1	once	TRBV18	TRBJ1-4	TGTGCCAGCTCACCACCCGGGACAGGGGGTGAAAAACTGTTTTTT	CASSPPGTGGEKLFF
TRBD1	once	TRBV10-1	TRBJ2-5	TGCGCCAGCAGTGAGTCCCCGCCCGGGACAGGGGTTTGGGAGACCCAGTACTTC	CASSESPPGTGVWETQYF
TRBD1	-	TRBV28	TRBJ1-2	TGTGCCAGCAGTTGGACGGGACAGGGTAATGGCTACACCTTC	CASSWTGQGNGYTF
-	-	TRBV5-6	TRBJ2-1	TGTGCCAGCAGCTTGGAGGAGTTGGGGGCGAGCAATGAGCAGTTCTTC	CASSLEELGASNEQFF
TRBD2	-	TRBV11-3	TRBJ2-2	TGTGCCAGCAGCCCCCGAGGGACTAGCGGCGCCGGGGAGCTGTTTTTT	CASSPRGTSGAGELFF
-	few	TRBV2	TRBJ1-2	TGTGCCAGCAGAACCAGGGACCGGAATTCTGGCTACACCTTC	CASRTRDRNSGYTF
TRBD2	-	TRBV6-4	TRBJ2-3	TGTGCCAGCAGCGCACTAGCGGGAGCAGATACGCAGTATTTT	CASSALAGADTQYF
TRBD1	-	TRBV7-9	TRBJ2-7	TGTGCCAGCGGAGACAGGGGACCCTACGAGCAGTACTTC	CASGDRGPYEQYF
TRBD1	-	TRBV29-1	TRBJ1-3	TGCAGCGTACTACCCGGGACAGGACCCTCTGGAAACACCATATATTTT	CSVLPGTGPSGNTIYF
TRBD1	-	TRBV28	TRBJ1-6	TGTGCCAGCAGTTCCCCGGACAGGGGCCCGAATTCACCCCTCCACTTT	CASSSPDRGPNSPLHF
-	-	TRBV6-4	TRBJ2-1	TGTGCCAGCAGCGCTAACAGCATTCGGAACAATGAGCAGTTCTTC	CASSANSIRNNEQFF
-	-	TRBV28	TRBJ1-1	TGTGCCAGCCTAACCGGCCCGGAAGCTTTCTTT	CASLTGPEAFF
-	-	TRBV9	TRBJ1-1	TGTGCCAGCAGCGCTAATGGAGCGTCGGGGACTGAAGCTTTCTTT	CASSANGASGTEAFF
TRBD1	-	TRBV28	TRBJ1-5	TGTGCCAGCAGTAGACGCGGAGGGGGCCAGCCCCAGCATTTT	CASSRRGGGQPQHF
-	-	TRBV19	TRBJ1-2	TGTGCCAGTAGTATAGGAGGACAGCTCCGCGTCTATGGCTACACCTTC	CASSIGGQLRVYGYTF
TRBD2	-	TRBV5-4	TRBJ2-7	TGTGCCAGCAGCTCTGGAGGACTAGTGGGTTACGAGCAGTACTTC	CASSSGGLVGYEQYF
-	-	TRBV6-5	TRBJ1-2	TGTGCCAGCAGGGCCTCCGGGACGTCTAACTATGGCTACACCTTC	CASRASGTSNYGYTF
-	once	TRBV10-1	TRBJ2-6	TGCGCCCATCTATGGGCAGGGTCTTCTGGGGCCAACGTCCTGACTTTC	CAHLWAGSSGANVLTF
TRBD2	-	TRBV6-5	TRBJ2-3	TGTGCCAGCAGGGGACTAGCGGGGGCAGGTACGCAGTATTTT	CASRGLAGAGTQYF
-	-	TRBV19	TRBJ2-2	TGTGCCAGTAGTAAAAAATTCACAGGGTCCGGGGAGCTGTTTTTT	CASSKKFTGSGELFF
TRBD2	-	TRBV6-5	TRBJ2-5	TGTGCCAGCAGTTACACGACTAGCGGGTTAAACTTC	CASSYTTSGLNF
-	once	TRBV9	TRBJ2-7	TGTGCCAGCAGCTCGGCGGGCAGGGGAGAGCAGTACTTC	CASSSAGRGEQYF
-	-	TRBV28	TRBJ2-2	TGTGCCAGCAGTTTATCAGGTTCTCGCACCGGGGAGCTGTTTTTT	CASSLSGSRTGELFF
-	-	TRBV5-4	TRBJ1-4	TGTGCCAGCAGCTTCGGGGGGGCTTCAACTAATGAAAAACTGTTTTTT	CASSFGGASTNEKLFF
-	-	TRBV19	TRBJ2-1	TGTGCCAGTAGTGGGGTGGCCCTGAGCTCCTACAATGAGCAGTTCTTC	CASSGVALSSYNEQFF
TRBD1	-	TRBV2	TRBJ2-7	TGTGCCAGCAGGCCGGACAGGGGAGTCTCCTACGAGCAGTACTTC	CASRPDRGVSYEQYF
-	-	TRBV30	TRBJ2-7	TGTGCCTGGAGTGTACTAGACAGCCTCGGGCAGTACTTC	CAWSVLDSLGQYF
-	-	TRBV6-1	TRBJ1-5	TGTGCCAGCAACACAGTGATTCAGCCCCAGCATTTT	CASNTVIQPQHF
-	-	TRBV16	TRBJ1-2	TGTGCCAGCAGCCCCTCGGGGGGGAACTATGGCTACACCTTC	CASSPSGGNYGYTF
TRBD1	-	TRBV11-2	TRBJ2-7	TGTGCCAGCAGCTCCCCCAGGGGGCGCAGAGGACCTAGCGAGCAGTACTTC	CASSSPRGRRGPSEQYF
-	-	TRBV28	TRBJ2-2	TGTGCCAGCAGGGGAGGGACAGGGAACACCGGGGAGCTGTTTTTT	CASRGGTGNTGELFF
TRBD1	-	TRBV7-3	TRBJ2-3	TGTGCCAGCAGCTCCCGGGGACAGGGGGCCACAGATACGCAGTATTTT	CASSSRGQGATDTQYF
-	-	TRBV7-2	TRBJ2-1	TGTGCCAGCAGCTTCAACAGAGACAATGAGCAGTTCTTC	CASSFNRDNEQFF
TRBD1	-	TRBV11-2	TRBJ1-1	TGTGCCAGCACCCTAGGGGGGCAGGGGGCGAGTTTGGAAGCTTTCTTT	CASTLGGQGASLEAFF
TRBD2	-	TRBV14	TRBJ2-1	TGTGCCAGCAGCCAACGGGCTAGCGGGGGCCCGGAGCAGTTCTTC	CASSQRASGGPEQFF
-	-	TRBV7-9	TRBJ2-7	TGTGCCAGCAGCTTAGGTGGCGTCTCCTACGAGCAGTACTTC	CASSLGGVSYEQYF
-	-	TRBV7-7	TRBJ2-5	TGTGCTAGCAGCCGAGCCGGGGAGACCCAGTACTTC	CASSRAGETQYF
TRBD2	-	TRBV6-1	TRBJ2-3	TGTGCCAGCAGAGGGACTAGCGGAGGCACAGATACGCAGTATTTT	CASRGTSGGTDTQYF